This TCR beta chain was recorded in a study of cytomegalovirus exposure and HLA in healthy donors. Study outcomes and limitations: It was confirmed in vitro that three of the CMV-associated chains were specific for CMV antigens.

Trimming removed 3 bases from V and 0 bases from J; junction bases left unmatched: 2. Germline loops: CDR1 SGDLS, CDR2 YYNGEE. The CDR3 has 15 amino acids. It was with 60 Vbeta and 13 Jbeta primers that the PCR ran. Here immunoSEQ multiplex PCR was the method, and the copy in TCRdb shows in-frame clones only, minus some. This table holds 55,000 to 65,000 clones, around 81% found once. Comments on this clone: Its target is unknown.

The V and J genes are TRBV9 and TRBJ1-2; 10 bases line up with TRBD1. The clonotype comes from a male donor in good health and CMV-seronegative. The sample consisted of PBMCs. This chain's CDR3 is CASSETGGTNYGYTF. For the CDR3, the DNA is TGTGCCAGCAGCGAGACAGGGGGCACTAACTATGGCTACACCTTC.